The 24 T cell receptor beta chains below all came from one sample that was sequenced in a study of blood T cell repertoires in COVID-19 (TCRdb year 2020). Library preparation used the immunoSEQ multiplex PCR assay. TCRdb's version of the immuneACCESS table is confined to in-frame rearrangements and falls short of the full clone set. An unresolved V gene accounts for under half of the shortfall where checked; the remainder is of unknown origin. For this sample the table gives over 250,000 clones, of which over 75% were detected only once. Over 2% of the sample lies in the top ten. Source material: PBMCs or T cells enriched from blood (not recorded which). Source of these receptors: a woman younger than 30 who had recovered from COVID-19.

V and J are TRBV6-5 and TRBJ1-1; D unclear. This CDR3 is 13 amino acids long. V was pared by 2 bases and J by 11 bases, with 15 bases between. Germline assignment: CDR1 MNHEY and CDR2 SVGAGI. DNA for the CDR3: TGTGCCAGCAGTTACCCCCACATGCTGATCGCTTTCTTT. Its protein is CASSYPHMLIAFF.

The chain employs TRBV10-1 and TRBJ2-1; 9 bases map to TRBD2. This CDR3 contains 15 residues. The germline V gene has CDR1 WNHNN and CDR2 SYGVQD (reference sequence). V lost 3 bases to trimming and J lost 7 bases; unmatched junction nucleotides: 7. CDR3 in amino acids: CASSDGGGGLNEQFF. The CDR3 DNA is TGCGCCAGCAGTGACGGCGGGGGGGGATTGAATGAGCAGTTCTTC.

The gene calls are TRBV19 and TRBJ2-2; TRBD1 agrees at 10 bases. In germline, CDR1 is LNHDA, CDR2 SQIVND (reference sequence). Trimming at V came to 1 base and at J to 4 bases, leaving 3 bases not matched to a gene. The CDR3 spans 16 residues. CDR3 region: CASSIAGTGVTGELFF. The DNA for the CDR3 is TGTGCCAGTAGTATAGCCGGGACAGGGGTCACCGGGGAGCTGTTTTTT.

This chain uses TRBV6-5 with TRBJ1-3; D gene ambiguous. CDR3 size: 13 residues. V gave up 8 bases and J gave up 0 bases, with 8 bases separating them. Per the germline V gene, CDR1 is MNHEY and CDR2 is SVGAGI. In DNA form, the CDR3 reads TGTGCCAGCCGAACTATCTCTGGAAACACCATATATTTT. It codes for CASRTISGNTIYF.

J is TRBJ2-3 and V is TRBV5-1, with D unclear. Looked up from germline, CDR1 is SGHRS and CDR2 is YFSETQ. V dropped 0 bases and J dropped 0 bases, with 11 bases sitting between them. The CDR3 totals 16 residues. The CDR3 is CASSLGQLISTDTQYF. CDR3 nucleotides: TGCGCCAGCAGCTTGGGGCAATTAATTAGCACAGATACGCAGTATTTT.

This chain joins TRBV3-1 (or the pseudogene TRBV3-2) and TRBJ1-4; TRBD1 agrees at 7 bases. Per the germline V gene, CDR1 is LGHDT and CDR2 is YNNKEL (reference sequence). The V segment lost 5 bases and the J segment 0 bases; nucleotides outside the gene matches: 6. The CDR3 spans 16 residues. In DNA form, the CDR3 reads TGTGCCAGCAGCAACCCTGGGACAGCAACTAATGAAAAACTGTTTTTT. It translates to CASSNPGTATNEKLFF.

A note on this clone: Additional DNA sequences in this sample encode the identical CDR3. J is TRBJ2-2 and V is TRBV19; weak D call: TRBD2 (5 bases). Trimming took off 1 base at V and 8 bases at J, with 8 bases between the two ends. This CDR3 has 13 amino acids. Germline V gene data show CDR1 as LNHDA and CDR2 as SQIVND (reference sequence). CDR3 sequence reads: CASSIGGAGELFF. CDR3 coding DNA: TGTGCCAGTAGTATAGGGGGAGCAGGGGAGCTGTTTTTT.

The CDR3 is CASSSQDRGYGYTF. Written as DNA, the CDR3 is TGTGCCAGCAGTTCACAGGACAGGGGCTATGGCTACACCTTC. The J gene is TRBJ1-2, the V gene TRBV11-2, with TRBD1 matching 9 bases. CDR1 and CDR2 from the germline V gene are SGHAT and FQNNGV. V lost 6 bases to trimming and J lost 4 bases; unmatched junction nucleotides: 6. The CDR3 sequence is 14 residues long.

The V and J genes are TRBV18 and TRBJ2-1; 9 bases are shared with TRBD1. V lost 2 bases and J lost 8; bases outside the gene matches: 13. The CDR3 spans 17 residues. Germline CDR1 is KGHSH and CDR2 is LQKENI. The CDR3 DNA follows: TGTGCCAGCTCACCAGGGACGGCCGGGACAGGGTCGGATGAGCAGTTCTTC. Protein product: CASSPGTAGTGSDEQFF.

The chain has TRBV11-2 and TRBJ1-4; tentatively, D is TRBD1 (5 bases). Looked up from germline, CDR1 is SGHAT and CDR2 is FQNNGV. V was pared by 5 bases and J by 8 bases, with 9 bases between. CDR3 length: 12 amino acids. The CDR3 is CASSPWGEKLFF. In DNA form, the CDR3 reads TGTGCCAGCAGCCCATGGGGCGAAAAACTGTTTTTT.

The J gene is TRBJ1-4, the V gene TRBV5-1; 8 bases line up with TRBD1. The V and J ends lost 4 bases and 8 bases, in that order; junction bases with no gene match: 10. The CDR3 contains 15 residues. Germline V lookup: CDR1 SGHRS, CDR2 YFSETQ. The DNA of the CDR3 is TGCGCCAGCAGCAGTTCAGGGGGCATTGGGGAAAAACTGTTTTTT. The encoded protein is CASSSSGGIGEKLFF.

This rearrangement joins TRBV2 to TRBJ1-6; 7 nucleotides agree with TRBD1. CDR1 and CDR2 from the germline V gene are SNHLY and FYNNEI. Trimming at V came to 10 bases and at J to 9 bases, leaving 9 bases not matched to a gene. This CDR3 comprises 13 residues. The chain's CDR3 is CAILDRAFSPLHF. The CDR3 nucleotides read TGTGCCATCCTCGACAGGGCCTTTTCACCCCTCCACTTT.

The gene calls are TRBV3-1 (or the pseudogene TRBV3-2) and TRBJ1-2, with TRBD1 identical over 7 bases. V shed 4 bases, J shed 6 bases, and the junction held 5 bases outside the gene matches. CDR3 length: 13 amino acids. The germline gives CDR1 LGHDT, CDR2 YNNKEL (reference sequence). Here the CDR3 reads CASSLRGPNGYTF. CDR3 in DNA: TGTGCCAGCAGCCTGAGGGGGCCGAATGGCTACACCTTC.

The chain has TRBV2 and TRBJ1-1, with 9 bases aligning to TRBD1. The CDR3 is 14 residues long. Looked up from germline, CDR1 is SNHLY and CDR2 is FYNNEI. Trimming took 8 bases from V and 3 from J; bases not matched to a gene: 7. This CDR3 reads CASDGQGRHTEAFF. As DNA, the CDR3 is TGTGCCAGCGACGGACAGGGGAGGCACACTGAAGCTTTCTTT.

This chain joins TRBV10-3 and TRBJ2-3; 8 bases align to TRBD2. In germline, CDR1 is ENHRY, CDR2 SYGVKD. This CDR3 region has 15 residues. Losses at the gene ends were 6 bases for V and 2 bases for J; bases not matched to a gene: 7. CDR3 sequence (DNA): TGTGCCATCAGGGGGCTAGCGGGCCTCACAGATACGCAGTATTTT. This gives the protein CAIRGLAGLTDTQYF.

Only one count was recorded for this clone. The CDR3 DNA sequence: TGTGCCAGCAGCTTAGCCCAGGGTCGAGGCTACACCTTC. It translates to CASSLAQGRGYTF. This chain connects TRBV11-2 to TRBJ1-2; possibly TRBD1 for D (5 bases). Per the germline V gene, CDR1 is SGHAT and CDR2 is FQNNGV. The CDR3 runs to 13 residues. Trimming cost V 1 base and J 8 bases, with 11 bases left between them.

V usage is TRBV13 and J usage is TRBJ1-1, with D unclear. The CDR3 length is 13 residues. Between the trimmed V and J ends, which lost 0 bases and 6 bases, there was a span of 8 bases. The V gene's germline CDR1 is PRHDT and CDR2 FYEKMQ (reference sequence). The CDR3 loop reads CASSLGRAPEAFF. The CDR3 DNA is TGTGCCAGCAGCTTAGGGAGGGCCCCTGAAGCTTTCTTT. Full variable domain (remainder filled in from reference TRBV13 and TRBJ1-1): AAGVIQSPRHLIKEKRETATLKCYPIPRHDTVYWYQQGPGQDPQFLISFYEKMQSDKGSIPDRFSAQQFSDYHSELNMSSLELGDSALYFCASSLGRAPEAFFGQGTRLTVV.

The V call is TRBV11-2, the J call TRBJ2-7, with D possibly TRBD2 on 7 matching bases. In germline, CDR1 is SGHAT, CDR2 FQNNGV. The ends were cut back, 3 bases at V and 7 bases at J, with 13 bases in the middle. The CDR3 runs to 13 residues. The CDR3 region has the DNA TGTGCCAGCAGCTTCCCGCGGGGGCGTGAGCAGTACTTC. Its protein product is CASSFPRGREQYF.

The gene calls are TRBV6-5 and TRBJ1-6, with D uncertain. The CDR3 spans 13 residues. V lost 8 bases and J lost 4, with 9 bases in between. The germline gives CDR1 MNHEY, CDR2 SVGAGI. As DNA, the CDR3 is TGTGCCAGCCATCGGGGATATAATTCACCCCTCCACTTT. This translates into CASHRGYNSPLHF.

This chain uses TRBV2 with TRBJ2-4, with a weak D call TRBD1 (5 bases). This CDR3 contains 13 residues. V dropped 6 bases and J dropped 0 bases, with 6 bases sitting between them. CDR1 is SNHLY, CDR2 FYNNEI, per germline. DNA of the CDR3: TGTGCCAGCAGGACAGTAGCCAAAAACATTCAGTACTTC. Translating gives CASRTVAKNIQYF.

The V gene is TRBV5-1, the J gene TRBJ2-5; TRBD2 matches at 13 bases. The CDR3 contains 15 residues. Germline loops: CDR1 SGHRS, CDR2 YFSETQ. V gave up 2 bases and J gave up 5 bases; unmatched junction bases: 3. The CDR3 nucleotides read TGCGCCAGCAGCTTAGGGACTAGCGGGGCCGAGACCCAGTACTTC. Encoded protein: CASSLGTSGAETQYF.

The chain carries TRBV10-3 and TRBJ1-4; 7 nucleotides line up with TRBD1. The length of the CDR3 is 14 residues. Losses at the gene ends were 5 bases for V and 4 bases for J; bases not matched to a gene: 4. Germline V gene lookup returns CDR1 ENHRY and CDR2 SYGVKD. This CDR3 reads CAISRTGSNEKLFF. For the CDR3, the DNA is TGTGCCATCAGTCGGACAGGAAGTAATGAAAAACTGTTTTTT.

In its sample, this clone was seen a few times. The V call is TRBV12-3 or TRBV12-4, the J call TRBJ1-2; D remains ambiguous. Between the trimmed V and J ends, which lost 3 bases and 7 bases, there was a span of 9 bases. The CDR3 is made up of 12 amino acids. The CDR3 nucleotides are TGTGCCAGCAGTTTTGAGGGAAGTGGCTACACCTTC. It yields the protein CASSFEGSGYTF.

With regard to this clone: This specimen includes other DNA sequences encoding the same CDR3. The J gene is TRBJ2-3, the V gene TRBV15; a weak D match, TRBD1 (7 bases). Germline V CDR1 and CDR2: LNHNV, YYDKDF (reference sequence). V was pared by 3 bases and J by 1 base, with 11 bases between. The length of the CDR3 is 15 residues. In DNA form, the CDR3 reads TGTGCCACCAGCAGGGGAGGACAGGGCACAGATACGCAGTATTTT. Translated, it gives CATSRGGQGTDTQYF.